This TCR beta chain appears in the sequencing data of a study of blood T cell repertoires in COVID-19. Across the whole study: Acute and convalescent COVID-19 samples came from the United States, Italy and Spain. PBMCs, B-cell-depleted T cells, or T cells provided the cDNA or gDNA that made up the material.

Authors' processing steps: Amplification from reference gene primers served as the basis for estimated nucleated cell counts. TCRdb keeps only in-frame clones here, not all; method: immunoSEQ multiplex PCR. V, J and clone size are those of that table, while D and trimming were read from the DNA. The sample shows over 110,000 clones, roughly 88% of them seen only once. The sequenced sample consisted of peripheral blood. The sequence was obtained from a human donor in a cohort sampled during active COVID-19.

The CDR3 DNA sequence: TGTGCCTGGAGTGTATCGCCAGGGTATTTGCTGAGGTCTGGAAACACCATATATTTT. It specifies CAWSVSPGYLLRSGNTIYF. The V and J genes are TRBV30 and TRBJ1-3, with a tentative D call TRBD1 (5 bases). Germline CDR1 and CDR2: GTSNPN and SVGIG (reference sequence). The V gene lost 0 bases and the J gene lost 1 base, with 22 bases spanning the gap. The CDR3 contains 19 residues.